A selection of T cell receptor beta chains follows, all from one sample in a study of identical twins. TCRdb recomputed calls from the 5' RACE reads with MiXCR, one row per CDR3 protein. The data hold approximately 1.8 million distinct CDR3 sequences, with more than 30% observed a single time. The sequenced sample consisted of cord blood. These receptor sequences come from a newborn girl in good health. The CDR3 runs from the conserved cysteine through the conserved F or W. D genes are given only for firm matches. Size values are once, few and many counts, or a class for expanded clones, and some rows have none.

V	J	size	D	CDR3	DNA
TRBV4-2	TRBJ2-5	-	TRBD2	CASSQDPTSGGARETQYF	TGTGCCAGCAGCCAAGATCCGACTAGCGGGGGGGCTAGGGAGACCCAGTACTTC
TRBV27	TRBJ2-5	-	-	CASSWGKKETQYF	TGTGCCAGCTCCTGGGGGAAAAAAGAGACCCAGTACTTC
TRBV2	TRBJ1-5	-	-	CASSINRVEVDQPQHF	TGTGCCAGCAGTATCAACAGGGTGGAGGTGGATCAGCCCCAGCATTTT
TRBV5-4	TRBJ1-6	few	TRBD1	CASSGGGQGFNSPLHF	TGTGCCAGCAGCGGAGGAGGACAGGGTTTTAATTCACCCCTCCACTTT
TRBV20-1	TRBJ2-1	-	TRBD2	CSATAPSGRYNEQFF	TGCAGTGCGACCGCCCCGAGCGGGAGGTACAATGAGCAGTTCTTC
TRBV13	TRBJ2-3	few	-	CASPVADTQYF	TGTGCCAGCCCGGTGGCAGATACGCAGTATTTT
TRBV9	TRBJ1-1	few	-	CASSVAPTVNTEAFF	TGTGCCAGCAGCGTAGCCCCGACAGTGAACACTGAAGCTTTCTTT
TRBV11-1	TRBJ1-2	few	-	CASSSRRFEGDYGYTF	TGTGCCAGCAGCTCACGACGGTTTGAGGGCGACTATGGCTACACCTTC
TRBV27	TRBJ1-1	few	-	CASSLGRVYTEAFF	TGTGCCAGCAGTTTAGGGAGGGTTTACACTGAAGCTTTCTTT
TRBV6-1	TRBJ2-1	-	-	CASSGDRRPGYNEQFF	TGTGCCAGCAGTGGAGACAGGAGACCTGGGTACAATGAGCAGTTCTTC
TRBV20-1	TRBJ1-5	-	-	CSAPGTVGNQPQHF	TGCAGTGCACCCGGGACGGTGGGCAATCAGCCCCAGCATTTT
TRBV12-3/TRBV12-4	TRBJ1-2	many	-	CASRPHIEGGGYTF	TGTGCCAGCCGTCCCCATATTGAGGGTGGAGGCTACACCTTC
TRBV10-3	TRBJ2-1	-	-	CATQGRGETQFF	TGTGCCACACAGGGTAGGGGAGAGACCCAGTTCTTC
TRBV1	TRBJ2-7	-	-	CTSSQGTVSSYNEQYF	TGCACCAGCAGCCAAGGGACAGTTAGCTCCTACAATGAGCAGTACTTC
TRBV15	TRBJ1-4	-	TRBD1	CATSLGQVRHEKLFF	TGTGCCACCAGCCTAGGACAGGTCAGACATGAAAAACTGTTTTTT